This T cell receptor (beta chain) derives from a study of control samples from healthy donors and cancer patients. CDR3 length equals 16 residues. Germline loops: CDR1 SGHAT, CDR2 FQNNGV. Trimming removed 5 bases from V and 1 base from J, with 17 bases in between. Data came from immunoSEQ multiplex PCR; TCRdb stores just in-frame clones and leaves some out. Among tens of thousands of clones listed, 90% to 95% were seen once. The sequencing sample was made of PBMCs. This clonotype was sampled from a man aged 25-45 years with colorectal cancer. The chain carries TRBV11-2 and TRBJ1-1; a weak D match, TRBD1 (6 bases). The CDR3 reads CASSGPRGFTNTEAFF. The DNA of the CDR3 is TGTGCCAGCAGCGGTCCTAGGGGGTTTACGAACACTGAAGCTTTCTTT.